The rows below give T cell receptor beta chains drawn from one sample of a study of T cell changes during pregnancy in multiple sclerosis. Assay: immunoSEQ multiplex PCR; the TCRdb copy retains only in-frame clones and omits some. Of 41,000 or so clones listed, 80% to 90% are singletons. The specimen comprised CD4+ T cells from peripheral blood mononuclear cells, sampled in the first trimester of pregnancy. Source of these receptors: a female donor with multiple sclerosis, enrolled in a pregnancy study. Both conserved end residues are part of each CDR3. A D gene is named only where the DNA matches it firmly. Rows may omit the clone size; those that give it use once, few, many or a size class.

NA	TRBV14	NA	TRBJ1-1	TGTGCCAGCAGCCTTTGGACAGCGAACACTGAAGCTTTCTTT	CASSLWTANTEAFF
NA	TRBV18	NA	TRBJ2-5	TGTGCCAGCTCACCGGCAGGGTGGGAGACCCAGTACTTC	CASSPAGWETQYF
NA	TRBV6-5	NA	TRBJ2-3	TGTGCCAGCAGTCCCGGGGGAGGTTCAGATACGCAGTATTTT	CASSPGGGSDTQYF
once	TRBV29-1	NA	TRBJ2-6	TGCAGCGTTCGGGACTCGGCGCTAGGGGCCAACGTCCTGACTTTC	CSVRDSALGANVLTF
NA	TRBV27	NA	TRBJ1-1	TGTGCCAGCAGTTCAGGGGCGGGGAACACTGAAGCTTTCTTT	CASSSGAGNTEAFF
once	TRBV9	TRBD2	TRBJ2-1	TGTGCCAGCAGCGCGCTAGCGGGGGGGAGGGATGAGCAGTTCTTC	CASSALAGGRDEQFF
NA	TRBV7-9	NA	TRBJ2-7	TGTGCCAGCAGCCCCGGTCGTGAGCAGTACTTC	CASSPGREQYF
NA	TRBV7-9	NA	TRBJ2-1	TGTGCCAGCAGCACCCAGGGATACAATGAGCAGTTCTTC	CASSTQGYNEQFF
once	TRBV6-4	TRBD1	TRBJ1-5	TGTGCCAGCAGAACCCTCAACAGGGGCCCCAATCAGCCCCAGCATTTT	CASRTLNRGPNQPQHF
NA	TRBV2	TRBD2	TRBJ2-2	TGTGCCAGCAGGGGACTAGCGGGGGGGGTTGCGAGCGGGGAGCTGTTTTTT	CASRGLAGGVASGELFF
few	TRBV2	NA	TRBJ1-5	TGTGCCAGCAGTGCCGGGACTGGGGCCCAGCATTTT	CASSAGTGAQHF
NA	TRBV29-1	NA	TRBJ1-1	TGCAGCGTTGAAGGGTTGGTCAGCGCCCACGAGGCTTTCTTT	CSVEGLVSAHEAFF
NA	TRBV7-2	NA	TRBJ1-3	TGTGCCAGCAGCTTTGGGGCGAGTGGAAACACCATATATTTT	CASSFGASGNTIYF
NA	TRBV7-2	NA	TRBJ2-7	TGTGCCAGCAGCTTCTGGCGGAGCTCCTACGAGCAGTACTTC	CASSFWRSSYEQYF
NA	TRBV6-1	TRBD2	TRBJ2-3	TGTGCCAGCAGTGAACGCCAGCGGGAGAGCCCAGATACGCAGTATTTT	CASSERQRESPDTQYF
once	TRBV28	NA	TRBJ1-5	TGTGCCAGCAGTTTCAGGGGTCCTCAGCCCCAGCATTTT	CASSFRGPQPQHF